The sequence of this T cell receptor beta chain was determined in a study of T cell changes during pregnancy in multiple sclerosis (dated by TCRdb to the late 2010s). A note on the overall study: The study examined how the T cell repertoire changed over the course of pregnancy in women with multiple sclerosis.

In its sample, this clone was seen once. Its cognate antigen has yet to be identified. Nothing much larger sits one base from this clone, and base qualities are not available. V is clipped by 4 bases and J by 9 bases, and the sequence between their germline boundaries is 16 bases long. From the germline V gene, CDR1 is SGDLS and CDR2 is YYNGEE. The CDR3 numbers 13 residues from cysteine through phenylalanine. The retained sequence is limited to the CDR3, 39 bases, with the frame set at the first base. Library preparation used the immunoSEQ multiplex PCR assay. The table was pulled from immuneACCESS by TCRdb, which kept in-frame rearrangements only. Such tables lose some clones; where checked, under half of the loss comes from unresolved V genes, and the rest has no known cause. Counted in this sample were some 9,100 clones; 80% to 90% of them appeared once. Under 6.5% of the sample goes to the ten largest clones.

This material consisted of CD8+ T cells from peripheral blood mononuclear cells, taken in the first trimester of pregnancy. This chain joins TRBV9 to TRBJ1-2, with an unclear D gene assignment. This sequence originates from a female donor in good health, enrolled as a control in a pregnancy study. Read as DNA, the sequence is TGTGCCAGCAGCTCCTCGACTCGCACCAGCTACACCTTC. Translated, this is CASSSSTRTSYTF.